A single sample is the source of the 13 T cell receptor beta chains below, sequenced in a study of OX40 agonist ivuxolimab in advanced cancers. The repertoire was sequenced with immunoSEQ multiplex PCR; TCRdb's copy has only in-frame clones and lacks some. The profile shows 55,000 or so clones, 88% of them singletons. Source: CD4+ or CD8+ T cells sorted from blood, taken in a trial of the OX40 agonist ivuxolimab. Every receptor here comes from an adult with an advanced solid tumor such as melanoma, head and neck, liver or kidney cancer.

This chain joins TRBV7-2 and TRBJ2-7; 8 bases are shared with TRBD2. Germline V lookup: CDR1 SGHTA, CDR2 FQGNSA. CDR3 length: 16 residues. The V and J ends lost 5 bases and 2 bases, in that order; junction bases with no gene match: 11. In DNA, the CDR3 is TGTGCCAGCAGCCTCGTAGCGGGATTGCGGACCTACGAGCAGTACTTC. Its protein product is CASSLVAGLRTYEQYF.

The sample holds one count of this clone. The chain uses TRBV11-2 and TRBJ1-5; unclear D gene. Germline CDR1 SGHAT, CDR2 FQNNGV. V gave up 5 bases and J gave up 5 bases, with 7 bases separating them. The CDR3 is 12 residues long. The CDR3 spells CASSELDQPQHF. CDR3 in DNA: TGTGCCAGCAGCGAACTCGATCAGCCCCAGCATTTT.

This chain joins TRBV2 and TRBJ2-3; tentative D call: TRBD2 (5 bases). The CDR3 length is 15 residues. Trimming took 8 bases from V and 0 from J, leaving 15 bases between them. CDR1 SNHLY and CDR2 FYNNEI come from the germline V gene. In DNA, the CDR3 is TGTGCCAGCCTTAGACTAAGTATTAGCACAGATACGCAGTATTTT. This sequence encodes CASLRLSISTDTQYF.

This clone was observed a few times. This chain connects TRBV5-1 to TRBJ2-5; D uncertain. The CDR3 runs to 13 residues. The V gene lost 4 bases and the J gene lost 3 bases, with 10 bases spanning the gap. Per the germline V gene, CDR1 is SGHRS and CDR2 is YFSETQ. The CDR3 sequence: CASSRQQKETQYF. The CDR3 nucleotides read TGCGCCAGCAGCCGACAACAAAAAGAGACCCAGTACTTC.

This sequence joins TRBV4-1 and TRBJ1-5; D is perhaps TRBD1 (6 bases). The CDR3 consists of 15 residues. Trimming cost V 3 bases and J 1 base, with 10 bases left between them. Germline assignment: CDR1 MGHRA and CDR2 YSYEKL. CDR3 loop: CASSQGAESNQPQHF. In nucleotides, the CDR3 is TGCGCCAGCAGCCAGGGGGCGGAGAGCAATCAGCCCCAGCATTTT.

The chain has TRBV6-9 and TRBJ1-6, with TRBD1 as a possible D gene (5 bases). Trimming left V 4 bases short and J 8 bases short, with 15 bases between. This CDR3 contains 15 residues. CDR1 is MNHGY, CDR2 SVAAGI, per germline. The CDR3 is CASSSPGGWYSPLHF. For the CDR3, the DNA is TGTGCCAGCAGTTCCCCCGGGGGGTGGTATTCACCCCTCCACTTT.

The genes are TRBV28 and TRBJ2-2, with 11 bases identical to TRBD2. J was trimmed by 8 bases and V by 5 bases; bases with no gene match: 7. The length of the CDR3 is 15 residues. Per germline, CDR1 MDHEN and CDR2 SYDVKM. The CDR3 sequence is CASSPSGTSGGELFF. The CDR3 region has the DNA TGTGCCAGCAGTCCCTCTGGGACTAGCGGAGGGGAGCTGTTTTTT. The full variable domain, completed using reference TRBV28 and TRBJ2-2, is DVKVTQSSRYLVKRTGEKVFLECVQDMDHENMFWYRQDPGLGLRLIYFSYDVKMKEKGDIPEGYSVSREKKERFSLILESASTNQTSMYLCASSPSGTSGGELFFGEGSRLTVL.

V and J are TRBV4-1 and TRBJ2-7; the match to TRBD2 covers 8 bases. Germline V gene lookup returns CDR1 MGHRA and CDR2 YSYEKL. V gave up 0 bases and J gave up 4 bases; unmatched junction bases: 5. The CDR3 sequence is 15 residues long. This CDR3 is CASSQDGRAIYEQYF. Written as DNA, the CDR3 is TGCGCCAGCAGCCAAGACGGGAGGGCCATTTACGAGCAGTACTTC.

The chain links TRBV5-1 to TRBJ2-2; a possible D gene is TRBD2 (5 bases). In germline, CDR1 is SGHRS, CDR2 YFSETQ. The CDR3 covers 14 residues. The ends were cut back, 0 bases at V and 6 bases at J, with 9 bases in the middle. CDR3 protein: CASSLDGKPGELFF. In DNA form, the CDR3 reads TGCGCCAGCAGCTTGGACGGGAAACCCGGGGAGCTGTTTTTT.

The V and J genes are TRBV5-1 and TRBJ2-7; the D is unclear. This CDR3 comprises 14 residues. Per the germline V gene, CDR1 is SGHRS and CDR2 is YFSETQ. The V and J ends lost 3 bases and 6 bases respectively, with 16 bases between them. CDR3 region: CASSSQGSSSEQYF. CDR3 nucleotide sequence: TGCGCCAGCAGCTCCCAAGGGTCAAGCAGCGAGCAGTACTTC.

CDR3 in amino acids: CATPVTPYEQYF. CDR3 sequence (DNA): TGTGCCACCCCAGTGACCCCCTACGAGCAGTACTTC. The rearrangement uses TRBV7-3 and TRBJ2-7; D unclear. From germline, CDR1 is SGHTA and CDR2 FQGTGA. V lost 10 bases and J 2 bases, leaving 12 bases between the germline ends. The CDR3 has 12 amino acids.

The chain carries TRBV21-1 and TRBJ2-1; the table's TRBD2 call for D was not verified on the DNA. TRBV21-1 is shown as a pseudogene. The CDR3 spans 14 residues. DNA for the CDR3: TGTGCCAGCTCCCCGCTGGAGGGCTACAATGAGCAGTTCTTC. The encoded protein is CASSPLEGYNEQFF.

The J gene is TRBJ2-1, the V gene TRBV30; 10 nucleotides match TRBD2. The V and J ends lost 1 base and 13 bases, in that order; junction bases with no gene match: 10. The CDR3 is made up of 14 amino acids. Per the germline V gene, CDR1 is GTSNPN and CDR2 is SVGIG (reference sequence). In DNA, the CDR3 is TGTGCCTGGAGTGGGACTAGCGGACGCCCAGTACAGTTCTTC. This sequence encodes CAWSGTSGRPVQFF.